The rows below give T cell receptor beta chains drawn from one sample of a study of PD-L1 blockade in urothelial cancer. The method was immunoSEQ multiplex PCR; TCRdb's version includes in-frame clones alone and lacks a portion of them. The data hold roughly 52,000 clones, with 75% to 90% observed a single time. The sequenced sample was PBMCs, obtained around atezolizumab (anti-PD-L1) treatment. Every receptor here comes from a man aged 50 to 60 with urothelial cancer. The CDR3 runs from the conserved cysteine through the conserved F or W. D genes are given only for firm matches. Clone size is shown for a subset of rows, as once, few, many or a class of expanded clone.

J gene | clone size | D gene | V gene | CDR3 DNA | CDR3 protein
TRBJ2-1 | - | TRBD2 | TRBV7-3 | TGTGCCAGCAGCAACTATAGCGGGGGGCGCTACAATGAGCAGTTCTTC | CASSNYSGGRYNEQFF
TRBJ1-5 | few | - | TRBV10-3 | TGTGCCATCGGGGAGGACAATCAGCCCCAGCATTTT | CAIGEDNQPQHF
TRBJ1-5 | once | - | TRBV15 | TGTGCCACCAGCAGAGATCGGGGGTGGGGTCAGCCCCAGCATTTT | CATSRDRGWGQPQHF
TRBJ2-5 | - | - | TRBV5-4 | TGTGCCAGCAGCTTGGAAGCAGGGAAAGAGACCCAGTACTTC | CASSLEAGKETQYF
TRBJ2-5 | - | TRBD1 | TRBV10-1 | TGCGCCAGCAGTGTAGGAAACAGGGGTATGGAGGAGACCCAGTACTTC | CASSVGNRGMEETQYF
TRBJ2-3 | - | TRBD2 | TRBV6-4 | TGTGCCAGCAGTGGGACTAGCGGGGGCACAGATACGCAGTATTTT | CASSGTSGGTDTQYF
TRBJ2-1 | - | TRBD2 | TRBV7-6 | TGTGCCAGCAGGGGGGAGGGTTTTAATGAGCAGTTCTTC | CASRGEGFNEQFF
TRBJ1-5 | - | - | TRBV28 | TGTGCCAGCAGTAAGGGGGGGCAGCCCCAGCATTTT | CASSKGGQPQHF
TRBJ2-4 | - | TRBD2 | TRBV10-2 | TGCGCCAGCAGCGCCGGGAGGGAAGTAAGCAAAAACATTCAGTACTTC | CASSAGREVSKNIQYF
TRBJ2-3 | - | - | TRBV11-2 | TGTGCCAGCAGAGTGGAGGGAGGACGCACAGATACGCAGTATTTT | CASRVEGGRTDTQYF
TRBJ1-1 | - | - | TRBV7-8 | TGTGCCAGCAGCCCAGGTCTTAAGGGGTCGAACACTGAAGCTTTCTTT | CASSPGLKGSNTEAFF
TRBJ1-2 | - | TRBD1 | TRBV29-1 | TGCAGCGCGCGAGGACAGGCCCAAAACTATGGCTACACCTTC | CSARGQAQNYGYTF
TRBJ2-1 | - | - | TRBV9 | TGTGCCAGCAGCGTCATCGGGGGATCCTACAATGAGCAGTTCTTC | CASSVIGGSYNEQFF
TRBJ1-6 | few | TRBD1 | TRBV4-1 | TGCGCCAGCAGCCAAGATAGGCAGGGGGCGCAGCTATCACCCCTCCACTTT | CASSQDRQGAQLSPLHF
TRBJ2-7 | - | TRBD2 | TRBV12-5 | TGTGCTAGTGGTTTGGTCCCCCCGGGACTAGCGGGCGCAACCTACGAGCAGTACTTC | CASGLVPPGLAGATYEQYF
TRBJ2-5 | - | - | TRBV7-9 | TGTGCCAGCAGCTTCAAAGGAGGAACGGGAAGCTATGAGACCCAGTACTTC | CASSFKGGTGSYETQYF
TRBJ1-5 | - | - | TRBV2 | TGTGCCAGCAGTGAAGACAGAATGGGCAATCAGCCCCAGCATTTT | CASSEDRMGNQPQHF
TRBJ1-4 | once | TRBD1 | TRBV10-3 | TGTGCCAGCGGGACAGTCAATGAAAAACTGTTTTTT | CASGTVNEKLFF
TRBJ1-2 | - | TRBD1 | TRBV12-5 | TGTGCTAGTGGCCAGGGGGCAGGCTATGGCTACACCTTC | CASGQGAGYGYTF
TRBJ2-2 | - | - | TRBV6-6 | TGTGCCAGCCGGCAACCGCCGGGCACCGGGGAGCTGTTTTTT | CASRQPPGTGELFF
TRBJ2-7 | - | - | TRBV28 | TGTGCCAGCGCACTAGCTACGGGTCGGCCCTACGAGCAGTACTTC | CASALATGRPYEQYF
TRBJ2-1 | - | - | TRBV27 | TGTGCCAGCAGTTTATGGAGTAGCTTTGGGGCCAATGAGCAGTTCTTC | CASSLWSSFGANEQFF
TRBJ2-1 | - | TRBD2 | TRBV4-1 | TGCGCCAGCAGCCAAGATGCTAGCGGGACCTACAATGAGCAGTTCTTC | CASSQDASGTYNEQFF
TRBJ2-2 | - | TRBD1 | TRBV7-9 | TGTGCCAGCAGCCCAGGGACAGGGATGACCGGGGAGCTGTTTTTT | CASSPGTGMTGELFF
TRBJ1-1 | - | TRBD1 | TRBV5-1 | TGCGCCAGCAGCCCCGGGACAGGACTTCTGAACACTGAAGCTTTCTTT | CASSPGTGLLNTEAFF
TRBJ2-7 | - | TRBD1 | TRBV30 | TGTGCCTGGGGACAGGACAGTTACGAGCAGTACTTC | CAWGQDSYEQYF
TRBJ1-2 | - | TRBD1 | TRBV7-2 | TGTGCCAGCAGCTTATGGGCGACAGGGGACTATGGCTACACCTTC | CASSLWATGDYGYTF
TRBJ1-1 | - | TRBD1 | TRBV25-1 | TGTGCCAGCAGTCTACCCGGGACAGGGAAAGGGACTGAAGCTTTCTTT | CASSLPGTGKGTEAFF
TRBJ2-7 | - | TRBD1 | TRBV9 | TGTGCCAGCAGCGTAGAACAGGGGGCCAACGAGCAGTACTTC | CASSVEQGANEQYF
TRBJ2-5 | - | - | TRBV4-3 | TGCGCCAGCAGCCAAGCAGGGGGGAATGTGGGAGAGACCCAGTACTTC | CASSQAGGNVGETQYF
TRBJ2-6 | - | TRBD1 | TRBV9 | TGTGCCAGCAGCGGGGACAGGGGGTATGGGGCCAACGTCCTGACTTTC | CASSGDRGYGANVLTF
TRBJ2-5 | - | TRBD1 | TRBV19 | TGTGCCAGTAGTATCACAGGGGCACGAGGAGAGACCCAGTACTTC | CASSITGARGETQYF
TRBJ1-6 | - | TRBD1 | TRBV6-1 | TGTGCCAGCAGTGATACCGGGACAGCCGATAATTCACCCCTCCACTTT | CASSDTGTADNSPLHF
TRBJ2-7 | - | TRBD2 | TRBV28 | TGTGCCAGCCTAGCGGGAGGGCCGAGCTCCTACGAGCAGTACTTC | CASLAGGPSSYEQYF
TRBJ1-2 | - | - | TRBV18 | TGTGCCAGCTCGTCGGACAGTGGCGGCTACACCTTC | CASSSDSGGYTF
TRBJ1-1 | once | - | TRBV5-3 | TGTGCCAGAAGCTTGGGTCTGTCGGGGGGCCCGGTTTCTGAAGCTTTCTTT | CARSLGLSGGPVSEAFF
TRBJ1-5 | - | - | TRBV19 | TGTGCCAGTAGTATCACGTCCGGAGTCTATAGCAATCAGCCCCAGCATTTT | CASSITSGVYSNQPQHF
TRBJ2-2 | - | TRBD1 | TRBV5-4 | TGTGCCAGCAGCTCCCCGGGACAGGGGGAAGGCACCGGGGAGCTGTTTTTT | CASSSPGQGEGTGELFF
TRBJ2-7 | few | TRBD1 | TRBV9 | TGTGCCAGCAGCCCAAGCCGGGACAGGGGAGACGAGCAGTACTTC | CASSPSRDRGDEQYF
TRBJ2-3 | - | TRBD2 | TRBV5-4 | TGTGCCAGCAGCTCGAGACTAGCCGAAAGGCCAGATACGCAGTATTTT | CASSSRLAERPDTQYF
TRBJ2-7 | - | TRBD1 | TRBV30 | TGTGCCAGCAACAGGGGGACGGTAAACGAGCAGTACTTC | CASNRGTVNEQYF
TRBJ1-4 | - | - | TRBV30 | TGTGCCTGGAGCGACAGGAGGAGAGCGGTCGGGGAAAAACTGTTTTTT | CAWSDRRRAVGEKLFF
TRBJ2-5 | - | TRBD1 | TRBV28 | TGTGCCAGCAGTCTGAGACAGGGCCAAGAGACCCAGTACTTC | CASSLRQGQETQYF